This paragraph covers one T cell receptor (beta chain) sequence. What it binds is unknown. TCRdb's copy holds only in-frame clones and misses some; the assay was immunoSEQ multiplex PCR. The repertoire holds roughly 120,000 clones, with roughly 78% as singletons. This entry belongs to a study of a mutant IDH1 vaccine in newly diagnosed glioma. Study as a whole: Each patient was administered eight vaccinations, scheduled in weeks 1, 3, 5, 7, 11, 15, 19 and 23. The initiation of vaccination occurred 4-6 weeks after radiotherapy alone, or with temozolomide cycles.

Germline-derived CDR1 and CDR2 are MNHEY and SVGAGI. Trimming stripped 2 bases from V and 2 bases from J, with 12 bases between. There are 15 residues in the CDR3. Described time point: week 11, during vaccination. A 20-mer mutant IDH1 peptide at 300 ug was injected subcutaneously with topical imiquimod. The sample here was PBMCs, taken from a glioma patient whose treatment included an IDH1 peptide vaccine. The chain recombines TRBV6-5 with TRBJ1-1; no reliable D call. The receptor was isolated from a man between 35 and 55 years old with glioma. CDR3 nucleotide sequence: TGTGCCAGCAGTTACAAAAGGGTAGGCAACACTGAAGCTTTCTTT. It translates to CASSYKRVGNTEAFF.